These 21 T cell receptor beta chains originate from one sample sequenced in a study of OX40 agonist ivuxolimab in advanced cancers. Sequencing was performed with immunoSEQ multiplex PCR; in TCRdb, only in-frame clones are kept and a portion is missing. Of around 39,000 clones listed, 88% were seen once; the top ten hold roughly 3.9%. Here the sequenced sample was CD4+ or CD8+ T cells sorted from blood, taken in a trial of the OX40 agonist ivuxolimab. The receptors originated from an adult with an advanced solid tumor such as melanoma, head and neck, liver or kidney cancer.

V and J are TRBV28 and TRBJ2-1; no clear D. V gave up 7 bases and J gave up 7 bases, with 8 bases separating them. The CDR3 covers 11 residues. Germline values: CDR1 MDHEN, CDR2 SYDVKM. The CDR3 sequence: CASTLENEQFF. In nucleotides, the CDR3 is TGTGCCAGCACCTTGGAAAATGAGCAGTTCTTC.

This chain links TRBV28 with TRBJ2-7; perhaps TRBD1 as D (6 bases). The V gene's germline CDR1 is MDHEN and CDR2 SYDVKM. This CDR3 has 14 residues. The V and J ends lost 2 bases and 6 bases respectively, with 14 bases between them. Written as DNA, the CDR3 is TGTGCCAGCAGTTTAATGGGGGCCCGTGGCGAGCAGTACTTC. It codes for CASSLMGARGEQYF. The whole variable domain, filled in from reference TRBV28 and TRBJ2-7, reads DVKVTQSSRYLVKRTGEKVFLECVQDMDHENMFWYRQDPGLGLRLIYFSYDVKMKEKGDIPEGYSVSREKKERFSLILESASTNQTSMYLCASSLMGARGEQYFGPGTRLTVT.

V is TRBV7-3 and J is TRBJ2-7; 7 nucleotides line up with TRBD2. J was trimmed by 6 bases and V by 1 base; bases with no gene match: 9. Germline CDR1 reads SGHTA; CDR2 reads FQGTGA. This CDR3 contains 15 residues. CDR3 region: CASSLSGRGEGEQYF. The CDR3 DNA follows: TGTGCCAGCAGCTTAAGTGGCCGGGGGGAGGGCGAGCAGTACTTC.

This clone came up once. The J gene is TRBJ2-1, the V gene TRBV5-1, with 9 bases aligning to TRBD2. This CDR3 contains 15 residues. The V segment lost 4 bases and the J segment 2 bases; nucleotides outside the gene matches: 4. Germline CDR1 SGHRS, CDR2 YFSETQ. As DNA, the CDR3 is TGCGCCAGCAGCGGTGGGACTAGCACCTACAATGAGCAGTTCTTC. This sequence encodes CASSGGTSTYNEQFF.

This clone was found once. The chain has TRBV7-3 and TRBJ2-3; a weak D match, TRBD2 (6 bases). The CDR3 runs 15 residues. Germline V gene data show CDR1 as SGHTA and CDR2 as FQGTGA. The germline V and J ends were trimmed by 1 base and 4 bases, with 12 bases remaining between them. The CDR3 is CASSLNAGSPDTQYF. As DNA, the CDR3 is TGTGCCAGCAGCTTAAACGCGGGATCCCCAGATACGCAGTATTTT.

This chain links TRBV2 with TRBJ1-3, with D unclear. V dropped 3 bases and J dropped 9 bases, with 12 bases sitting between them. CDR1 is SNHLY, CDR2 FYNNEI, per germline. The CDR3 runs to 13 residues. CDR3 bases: TGTGCCAGCAGTGAGGAAACCCGGGGCACCATATATTTT. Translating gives CASSEETRGTIYF.

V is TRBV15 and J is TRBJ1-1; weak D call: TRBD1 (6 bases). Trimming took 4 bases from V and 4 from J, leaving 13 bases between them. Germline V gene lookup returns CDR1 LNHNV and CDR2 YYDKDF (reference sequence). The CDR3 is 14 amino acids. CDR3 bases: TGTGCCACCAGCATGGGGGGGCGAGCCACTGAAGCTTTCTTT. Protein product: CATSMGGRATEAFF.

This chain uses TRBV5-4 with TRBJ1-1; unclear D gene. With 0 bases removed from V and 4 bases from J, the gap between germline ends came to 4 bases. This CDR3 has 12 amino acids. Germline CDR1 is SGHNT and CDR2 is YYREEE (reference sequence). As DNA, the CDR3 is TGTGCCAGCAGCTTGGCCGCCACTGAAGCTTTCTTT. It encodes CASSLAATEAFF.

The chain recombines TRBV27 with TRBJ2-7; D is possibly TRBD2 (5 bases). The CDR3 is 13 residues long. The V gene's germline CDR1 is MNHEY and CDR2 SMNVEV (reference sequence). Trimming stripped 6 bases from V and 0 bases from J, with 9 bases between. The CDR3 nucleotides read TGTGCCAGCAGGCGGGCAAGCTCCTACGAGCAGTACTTC. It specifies CASRRASSYEQYF.

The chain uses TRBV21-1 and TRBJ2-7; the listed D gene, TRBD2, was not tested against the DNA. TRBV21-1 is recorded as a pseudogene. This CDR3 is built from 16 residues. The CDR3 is CASSKGHKRSSYEQYF. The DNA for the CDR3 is TGTGCCAGCAGCAAAGGGCACAAACGGAGCTCCTACGAGCAGTACTTC.

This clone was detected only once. The CDR3: CASRTLRQGIYEQYF. CDR3 sequence (DNA): TGTGCCAGCAGGACCTTGAGACAGGGGATCTACGAGCAGTACTTC. The V gene is TRBV2, the J gene TRBJ2-7, with 8 positions matching TRBD1. CDR1 SNHLY and CDR2 FYNNEI come from the germline V gene. V trimming: 6 bases; J trimming: 3 bases; junction bases outside the gene matches: 10. CDR3 length equals 15 residues.

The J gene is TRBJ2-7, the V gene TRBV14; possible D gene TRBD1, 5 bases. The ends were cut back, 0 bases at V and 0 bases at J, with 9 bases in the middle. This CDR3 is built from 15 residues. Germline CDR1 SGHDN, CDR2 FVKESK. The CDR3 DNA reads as TGTGCCAGCAGCCAAGAAAGGGGAAACTCCTACGAGCAGTACTTC. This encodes CASSQERGNSYEQYF.

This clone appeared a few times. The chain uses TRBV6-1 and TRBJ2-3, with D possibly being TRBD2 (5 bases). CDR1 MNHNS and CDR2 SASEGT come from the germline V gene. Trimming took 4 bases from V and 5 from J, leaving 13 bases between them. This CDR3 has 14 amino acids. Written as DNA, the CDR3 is TGTGCCAGCAGTGGTAATAGCGCGGGAGATACGCAGTATTTT. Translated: CASSGNSAGDTQYF.

Here the CDR3 DNA reads TGCAGCGTCGCCCCAGGGGGGAGAGAGACCCAGTACTTC. It codes for CSVAPGGRETQYF. The rearrangement links TRBV29-1 to TRBJ2-5, with a weak D call TRBD1 (7 bases). Trimming cost V 6 bases and J 4 bases, with 15 bases left between them. This CDR3 is built from 13 residues. Germline values: CDR1 SQVTM, CDR2 ANQGSEA.

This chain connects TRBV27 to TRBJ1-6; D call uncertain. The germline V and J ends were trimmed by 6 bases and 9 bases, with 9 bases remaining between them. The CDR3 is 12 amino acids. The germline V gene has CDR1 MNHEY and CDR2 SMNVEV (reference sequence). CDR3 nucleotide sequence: TGTGCCAGCAGACTCTACGGTTCACCCCTCCACTTT. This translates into CASRLYGSPLHF.

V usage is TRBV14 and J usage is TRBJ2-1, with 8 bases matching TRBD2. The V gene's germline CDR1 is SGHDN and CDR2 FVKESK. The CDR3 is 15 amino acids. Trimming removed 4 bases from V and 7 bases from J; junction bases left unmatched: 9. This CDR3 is CASSRIAGTLNEQFF. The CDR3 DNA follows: TGTGCCAGCAGCCGAATAGCGGGGACATTGAATGAGCAGTTCTTC.

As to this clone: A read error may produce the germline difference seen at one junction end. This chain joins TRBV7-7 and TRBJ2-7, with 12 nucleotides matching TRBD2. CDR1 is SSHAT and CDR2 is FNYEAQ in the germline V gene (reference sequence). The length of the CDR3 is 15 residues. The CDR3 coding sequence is TGTGCTAGCAGCTCAGGACTAGCGGGATCCTACGAGCAGTACTTC. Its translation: CASSSGLAGSYEQYF.

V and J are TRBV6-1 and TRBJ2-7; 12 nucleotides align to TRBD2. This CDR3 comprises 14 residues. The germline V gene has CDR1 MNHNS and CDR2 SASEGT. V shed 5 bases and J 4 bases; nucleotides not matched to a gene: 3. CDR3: CASSRTSGIYEQYF. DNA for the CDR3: TGTGCCAGCAGTCGGACTAGCGGGATTTACGAGCAGTACTTC.

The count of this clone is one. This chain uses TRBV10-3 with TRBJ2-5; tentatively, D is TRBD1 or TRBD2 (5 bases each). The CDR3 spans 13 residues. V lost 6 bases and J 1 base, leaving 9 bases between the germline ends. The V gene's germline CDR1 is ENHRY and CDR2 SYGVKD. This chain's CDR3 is CAISRDGQETQYF. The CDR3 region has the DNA TGTGCCATCAGCCGGGACGGCCAAGAGACCCAGTACTTC.

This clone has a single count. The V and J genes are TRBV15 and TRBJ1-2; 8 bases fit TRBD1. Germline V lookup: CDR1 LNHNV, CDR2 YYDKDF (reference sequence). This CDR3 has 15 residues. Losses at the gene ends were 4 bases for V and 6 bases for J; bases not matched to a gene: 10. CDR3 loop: CATSNDRQGLNGYTF. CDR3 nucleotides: TGTGCCACCAGCAACGATCGACAGGGGCTTAATGGCTACACCTTC. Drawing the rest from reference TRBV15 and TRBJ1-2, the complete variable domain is DAMVIQNPRYQVTQFGKPVTLSCSQTLNHNVMYWYQQKSSQAPKLLFHYYDKDFNNEADTPDNFQSRRPNTSFCFLDIRSPGLGDTAMYLCATSNDRQGLNGYTFGSGTRLTVV.

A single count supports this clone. The chain's CDR3 is CASSSSVGYTF. DNA of the CDR3: TGTGCCAGCAGCTCCTCCGTCGGCTACACCTTC. V is TRBV7-9 and J is TRBJ1-2; D gene ambiguous. Per the germline V gene, CDR1 is SEHNR and CDR2 is FQNEAQ (reference sequence). Trimming took off 4 bases at V and 8 bases at J, with 8 bases between the two ends. The CDR3 totals 11 residues.